The clone carrying this T cell receptor beta chain was detected once. Authors' methods: Reference gene primers were amplified, and this amplification served to estimate nucleated cell counts. Clones were read by immunoSEQ multiplex PCR, and TCRdb kept only the in-frame ones, dropping some. That table gives V, J and clone size, and the DNA gave D and trimming. The sample shows fewer than 250,000 clones, roughly four fifths of them seen only once. This record belongs to a study of blood T cell repertoires in COVID-19. Across the whole study: Acute and convalescent COVID-19 specimens originated in the United States, Italy and Spain.

The sample was peripheral blood. This TCR derives from a woman aged 40-49 years with active or convalescent COVID-19.

In DNA, the CDR3 is TGTGCCAGCACCAACAGTCCGGGACAGGTTTTCGAGCAGTACTTC. It specifies CASTNSPGQVFEQYF. The rearrangement uses TRBV6-6 and TRBJ2-7; TRBD1 agrees at 8 bases. The J segment lost 6 bases and the V segment lost 7 bases, leaving 14 bases of the junction unmatched. CDR1 is MNHNY and CDR2 is SVGAGI in the germline V gene (reference sequence). The CDR3 runs 15 residues.